This T cell receptor (beta chain) was observed in a study of cytomegalovirus exposure and HLA in healthy donors. CDR1 is LGHNA, CDR2 YNFKEQ, per germline. This CDR3 comprises 14 residues. V lost 5 bases and J 2 bases, leaving 11 bases between the germline ends. It was with 60 Vbeta and 13 Jbeta primers that the PCR ran. This table comes from immunoSEQ multiplex PCR, and its TCRdb copy is limited to in-frame clones, with some not included. The sample has about 130,000 clones, about 8.5% seen once. Sequencing was done on a sample of PBMCs. The receptor was derived from a man aged 35 to 55 in good health and CMV-seronegative. The rearrangement links TRBV4-2 to TRBJ2-3; perhaps TRBD2 as D (5 bases). The CDR3 sequence: CASSLRAHTDTQYF. As DNA, the CDR3 is TGTGCCAGCAGCTTGAGGGCACACACAGATACGCAGTATTTT.